The rows below give T cell receptor beta chains drawn from one sample of a study of cytomegalovirus exposure and HLA in healthy donors. Assay: immunoSEQ multiplex PCR; the TCRdb copy retains only in-frame clones and omits some. This sample has around 100,000 clones, with roughly three quarters found just once. The sequencing sample was made of PBMCs. The origin of the receptors is a woman between 35 and 50 years old in good health and CMV-seronegative. The CDR3 runs from the conserved cysteine through the conserved F or W. D genes are given only for firm matches. For some rows the clone size is stated as once, few or many, or as a class when expanded; others skip it.

abundance: few
v_gene: TRBV15
j_gene: TRBJ2-5
d_gene: .
CDR3nt: TGTGCCACCAGCAGTTACAGGGGGGGGGAAGAGACCCAGTACTTC
CDR3aa: CATSSYRGGEETQYF

abundance: few
v_gene: TRBV27
j_gene: TRBJ1-5
d_gene: .
CDR3nt: TGTGCCAGCAGTTTGGAAAGGAAGCAGGAATTTCAGCCCCAGCATTTT
CDR3aa: CASSLERKQEFQPQHF

abundance: .
v_gene: TRBV28
j_gene: TRBJ2-1
d_gene: .
CDR3nt: TGTGCCAGCAGTTCAACTCATGAGCAGTTCTTC
CDR3aa: CASSSTHEQFF

abundance: .
v_gene: TRBV5-6
j_gene: TRBJ2-6
d_gene: .
CDR3nt: TGTGCCAGCAGCTTGGCCGCATTCGGACTTGGGGCCAACGTCCTGACTTTC
CDR3aa: CASSLAAFGLGANVLTF

abundance: once
v_gene: TRBV5-4
j_gene: TRBJ1-6
d_gene: .
CDR3nt: TGTGCCAGCAGCTTGGAGTTCGGGGGTGCTTCACCCCTCCACTTT
CDR3aa: CASSLEFGGASPLHF

abundance: once
v_gene: TRBV7-9
j_gene: TRBJ2-3
d_gene: .
CDR3nt: TGTGCCAGCAGCTTATATCGGGAACCAGATACGCAGTATTTT
CDR3aa: CASSLYREPDTQYF

abundance: once
v_gene: TRBV19
j_gene: TRBJ2-1
d_gene: .
CDR3nt: TGTGCCAGCTTCGACACGGCCGGTGAGCAGTTCTTC
CDR3aa: CASFDTAGEQFF

abundance: few
v_gene: TRBV6-6
j_gene: TRBJ2-1
d_gene: .
CDR3nt: TGTGCCAGCAGTTACTCTAGACAGCTATCCTACAATGAGCAGTTCTTC
CDR3aa: CASSYSRQLSYNEQFF

abundance: .
v_gene: TRBV19
j_gene: TRBJ2-5
d_gene: TRBD1
CDR3nt: TGTGCCAGCGACAGGGGCCAAGAGACCCAGTACTTC
CDR3aa: CASDRGQETQYF

abundance: .
v_gene: TRBV4-2
j_gene: TRBJ1-4
d_gene: .
CDR3nt: TGTGCCAGCAGCCTAAAGAGTCAGGGTTTAGCTGGGGGAGGGGAAAAACTGTTTTTT
CDR3aa: CASSLKSQGLAGGGEKLFF

abundance: .
v_gene: TRBV7-9
j_gene: TRBJ2-2
d_gene: .
CDR3nt: TGTGCCAGCAGCACCGCCGGGATCGGCGGGGAGCTGTTTTTT
CDR3aa: CASSTAGIGGELFF

abundance: few
v_gene: TRBV4-2
j_gene: TRBJ2-3
d_gene: TRBD1
CDR3nt: TGTGCCAGCAGCCAAGCCCAGGGGGTGGACGCAGATACGCAGTATTTT
CDR3aa: CASSQAQGVDADTQYF

abundance: few
v_gene: TRBV4-1
j_gene: TRBJ1-2
d_gene: .
CDR3nt: TGCGCCAGCAGCCAAGTAACACCGGGTTCTAACTATGGCTACACCTTC
CDR3aa: CASSQVTPGSNYGYTF

abundance: .
v_gene: TRBV4-2
j_gene: TRBJ1-2
d_gene: .
CDR3nt: TGTGCCAGCAGCCAAGATAGTGGCAGGAATAACTATGGCTACACCTTC
CDR3aa: CASSQDSGRNNYGYTF

abundance: .
v_gene: TRBV27
j_gene: TRBJ1-3
d_gene: .
CDR3nt: TGTGCCAGCAGTTTGGACAATTCTGGAAACACCATATATTTT
CDR3aa: CASSLDNSGNTIYF

abundance: .
v_gene: TRBV23-1
j_gene: TRBJ2-1
d_gene: TRBD2
CDR3nt: TGCGCCAGCAGTCAACGAAGACTAGCGGGAGTTCGGAATGAGCAGTTCTTC
CDR3aa: CASSQRRLAGVRNEQFF

abundance: .
v_gene: TRBV5-4
j_gene: TRBJ2-1
d_gene: TRBD2
CDR3nt: TGTGCCAGCAGCTTGGAGGGGACTAGAGCGTTAGAGCAGTTCTTC
CDR3aa: CASSLEGTRALEQFF

abundance: .
v_gene: TRBV7-3
j_gene: TRBJ2-7
d_gene: .
CDR3nt: TGTGCCAGCAGCCCACCGAACACCTACGAGCAGTACTTC
CDR3aa: CASSPPNTYEQYF

abundance: .
v_gene: TRBV5-1
j_gene: TRBJ2-7
d_gene: TRBD1
CDR3nt: TGCGCCAGCAGCTCGGAGACAGGGGGAAGCCACGAGCAGTACTTC
CDR3aa: CASSSETGGSHEQYF

abundance: .
v_gene: TRBV14
j_gene: TRBJ1-1
d_gene: .
CDR3nt: TGTGCCAGCAGCCATCTAGTGGTCGCTGAAGCTTTCTTT
CDR3aa: CASSHLVVAEAFF

abundance: .
v_gene: TRBV10-3
j_gene: TRBJ2-7
d_gene: TRBD1
CDR3nt: TGTGCCATCAGTGAGGACAGGGGCTACGAGCAGTACTTC
CDR3aa: CAISEDRGYEQYF

abundance: .
v_gene: TRBV7-9
j_gene: TRBJ2-7
d_gene: .
CDR3nt: TGTGCCAGCAGCCCAGGGGGGTACGAGCAGTACTTC
CDR3aa: CASSPGGYEQYF